This T cell receptor beta chain was identified in a study of vaccination and CD4 T cells after COVID-19. The overall study: Typically, post-vaccine samples were obtained a median roughly 75 days after dose two, within a range of 14 to 241. Overlapping spike peptides of SARS-CoV-2, HCoV-NL63, HCoV-OC43 and HCoV-229E were used, and cells were stimulated with them.

Oncomine TCR Beta short-read sequencing was applied to DNA from cultured CD4+ T cells. TCRdb independently ran MiXCR on the PCR reads; one entry per CDR3 protein. The data contain roughly 5,000 distinct CDR3 sequences, roughly 45% of them singletons. Germline CDR1 and CDR2: MDHEN and SYDVKM. The CDR3 has 14 residues. With V trimmed by 7 bases and J by 3 bases, 5 bases remained unmatched. Details on this clonotype: What it binds is not known.

The treatment was: roughly ten-day PBMC culture with coronavirus spike peptide pools or control peptides (ViraFEST assay). J is TRBJ1-1 and V is TRBV28, with 10 bases that match TRBD1. This specimen consisted of CD4+ T cells from blood, cultured in vitro, obtained after SARS-CoV-2 vaccination. The clonotype was recovered from a human donor who had recovered from COVID-19. In DNA form, the CDR3 reads TGTGCCAGCAACCCTGGGACAGGGGACACTGAAGCTTTCTTT. This sequence encodes CASNPGTGDTEAFF.